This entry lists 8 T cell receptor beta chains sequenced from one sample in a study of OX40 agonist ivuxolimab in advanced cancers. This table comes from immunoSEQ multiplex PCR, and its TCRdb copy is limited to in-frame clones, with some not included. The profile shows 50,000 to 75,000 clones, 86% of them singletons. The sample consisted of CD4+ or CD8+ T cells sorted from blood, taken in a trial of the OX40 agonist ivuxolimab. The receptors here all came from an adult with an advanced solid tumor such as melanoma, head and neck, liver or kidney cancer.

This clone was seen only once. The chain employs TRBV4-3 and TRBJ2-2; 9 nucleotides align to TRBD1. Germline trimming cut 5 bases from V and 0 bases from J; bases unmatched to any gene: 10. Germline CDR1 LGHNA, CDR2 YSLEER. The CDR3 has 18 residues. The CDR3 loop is CASSAPRQGGANTGELFF. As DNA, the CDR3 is TGCGCCAGCAGCGCCCCGCGACAGGGGGGAGCGAACACCGGGGAGCTGTTTTTT.

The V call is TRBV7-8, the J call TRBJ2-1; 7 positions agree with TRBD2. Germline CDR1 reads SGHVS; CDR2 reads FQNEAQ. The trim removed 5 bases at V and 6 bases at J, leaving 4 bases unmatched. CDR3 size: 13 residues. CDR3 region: CASSTRTSNEQFF. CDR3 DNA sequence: TGTGCCAGCAGCACCCGGACTAGCAATGAGCAGTTCTTC.

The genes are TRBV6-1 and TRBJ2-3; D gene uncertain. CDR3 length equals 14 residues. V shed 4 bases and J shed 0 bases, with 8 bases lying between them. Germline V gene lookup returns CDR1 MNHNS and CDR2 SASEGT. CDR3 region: CASSVGVSTDTQYF. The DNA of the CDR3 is TGTGCCAGCAGTGTTGGGGTGAGCACAGATACGCAGTATTTT.

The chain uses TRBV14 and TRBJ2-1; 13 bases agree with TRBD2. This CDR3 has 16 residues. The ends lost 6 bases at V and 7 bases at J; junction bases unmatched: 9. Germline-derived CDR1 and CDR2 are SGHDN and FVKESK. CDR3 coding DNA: TGTGCCAGCAGAGCCCCCACTAGCGGGAGGGTAAATGAGCAGTTCTTC. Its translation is CASRAPTSGRVNEQFF.

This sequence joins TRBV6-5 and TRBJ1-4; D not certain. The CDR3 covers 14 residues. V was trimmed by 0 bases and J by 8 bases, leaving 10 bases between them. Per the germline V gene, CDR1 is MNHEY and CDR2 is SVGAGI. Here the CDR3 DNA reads TGTGCCAGCAGTTACTCGTGGCAGCAAGAAAAACTGTTTTTT. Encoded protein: CASSYSWQQEKLFF.

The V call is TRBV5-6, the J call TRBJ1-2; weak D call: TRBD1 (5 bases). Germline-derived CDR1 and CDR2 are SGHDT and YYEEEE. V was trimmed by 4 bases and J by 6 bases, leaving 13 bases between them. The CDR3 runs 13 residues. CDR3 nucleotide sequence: TGTGCCAGCAGCCCGGGCAGGGAGGATGGCTACACCTTC. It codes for CASSPGREDGYTF.

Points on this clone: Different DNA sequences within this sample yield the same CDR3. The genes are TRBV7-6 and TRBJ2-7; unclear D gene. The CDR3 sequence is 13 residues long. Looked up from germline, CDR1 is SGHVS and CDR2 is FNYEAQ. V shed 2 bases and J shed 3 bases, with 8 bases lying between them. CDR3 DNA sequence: TGTGCCAGCAGCTTATCCCTAGGCTACGAGCAGTACTTC. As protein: CASSLSLGYEQYF.

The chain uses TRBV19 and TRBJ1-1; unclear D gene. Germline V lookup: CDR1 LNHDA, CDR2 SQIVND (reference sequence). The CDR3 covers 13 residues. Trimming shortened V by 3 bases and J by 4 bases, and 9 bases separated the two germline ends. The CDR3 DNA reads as TGTGCCAGTAGTATGCAGCAACCCACTGAAGCTTTCTTT. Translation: CASSMQQPTEAFF.